One sample yielded the 5 T cell receptor beta chains listed below, sequenced in a study of CXCR3-negative and CXCR3-positive naive CD8 T cells. The authors prepared UMI-labeled TRB cDNA libraries by 5' RACE. TCRdb reprocessed the 5' RACE reads and stores each CDR3 protein as one record, lacking DNA. The specimen's table records over 100,000 distinct CDR3 sequences. The sample taken for sequencing was naive CXCR3- CD8+ T cells from blood. Subset denoted: CD45RO-CCR7+CD27+CD95- naive CD8+ T cells lacking CXCR3 (TNR3-). The receptor source for this set is a human donor in good health. Some clones in this sample may be carry-over from other donors' samples.

The CDR3: CASSPGLASDNEQFF. The rearrangement joins TRBV2 to TRBJ2-1; the TRBD2 assignment by TCRdb is unverifiable without DNA. The CDR3 runs to 15 residues. Germline CDR1 SNHLY, CDR2 FYNNEI.

This chain uses TRBV6-5 with TRBJ2-4; TCRdb calls TRBD2, which cannot be checked without DNA. Germline V gives CDR1 MNHEY, CDR2 SVGAGI. The CDR3 sequence is 14 residues long. The CDR3 sequence is CASSYLPSGGDQYF.

CDR3: CASSIAWTDYEQYF. The V and J genes are TRBV19 and TRBJ2-7; the D gene TCRdb calls, TRBD1, cannot be checked with no DNA. The CDR3 length is 14 residues. The germline V gene has CDR1 LNHDA and CDR2 SQIVND (reference sequence).

The gene calls are TRBV6-6 and TRBJ1-1; TCRdb picks TRBD1, but there is no DNA to check that call. Germline CDR1 and CDR2: MNHNY and SVGAGI (reference sequence). This CDR3 comprises 16 residues. CDR3: CASSYSGDRGGSEAFF.

V gene TRBV12-3 or TRBV12-4 combines with J gene TRBJ2-1; absent DNA, TCRdb's TRBD1 call cannot be checked. The CDR3 has 15 amino acids. CDR3 amino acids: CASSFLQGVRDEQFF.